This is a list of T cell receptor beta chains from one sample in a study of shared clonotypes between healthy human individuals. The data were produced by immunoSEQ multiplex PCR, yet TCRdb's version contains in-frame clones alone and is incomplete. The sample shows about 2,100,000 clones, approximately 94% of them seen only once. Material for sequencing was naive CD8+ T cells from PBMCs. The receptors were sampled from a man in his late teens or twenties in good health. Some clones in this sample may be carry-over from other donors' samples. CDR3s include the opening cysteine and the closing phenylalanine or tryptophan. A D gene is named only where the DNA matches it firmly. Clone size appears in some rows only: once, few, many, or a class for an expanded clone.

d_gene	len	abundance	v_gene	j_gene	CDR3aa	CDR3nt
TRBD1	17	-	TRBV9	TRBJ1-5	CASSEGQATYSNQPQHF	TGTGCCAGCAGCGAGGGACAGGCCACTTATAGCAATCAGCCCCAGCATTTT
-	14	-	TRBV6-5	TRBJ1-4	CASSYEGSNEKLFF	TGTGCCAGCAGTTACGAGGGGTCTAATGAAAAACTGTTTTTT
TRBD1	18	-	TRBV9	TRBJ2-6	CASSPWTGALSGANVLTF	TGTGCCAGCAGCCCGTGGACAGGGGCGCTCTCTGGGGCCAACGTCCTGACTTTC
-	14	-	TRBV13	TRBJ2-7	CASSLGGPAYEQYF	TGTGCCAGCAGCCTAGGGGGTCCCGCCTACGAGCAGTACTTC
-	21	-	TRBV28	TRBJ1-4	CASSLSVRGLVGTATNEKLFF	TGTGCCAGCAGTTTATCCGTACGGGGATTAGTAGGGACTGCAACTAATGAAAAACTGTTTTTT
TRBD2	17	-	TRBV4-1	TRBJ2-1	CASSLTIAGSSYNEQFF	TGCGCCAGCAGCCTTACCATAGCGGGAAGCTCCTACAATGAGCAGTTCTTC
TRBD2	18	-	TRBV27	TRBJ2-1	CASSLSLYAASGRDGQFF	TGTGCCAGCAGTTTATCACTTTATGCGGCTAGCGGGAGGGACGGGCAGTTCTTC
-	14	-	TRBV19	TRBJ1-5	CASNAKSRIRPQHF	TGTGCCAGTAACGCGAAGTCCCGAATTCGGCCCCAGCATTTT
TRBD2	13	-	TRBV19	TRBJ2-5	CASRRGGEETQYF	TGTGCCAGTAGGCGGGGAGGGGAAGAGACCCAGTACTTC
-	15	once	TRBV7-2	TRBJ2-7	CASSFGWASTYEQYF	TGTGCCAGCAGCTTCGGTTGGGCATCGACCTACGAGCAGTACTTC
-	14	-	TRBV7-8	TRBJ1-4	CASSPDPTGRKLFF	TGTGCCAGCAGCCCGGACCCGACGGGTCGAAAACTGTTTTTT
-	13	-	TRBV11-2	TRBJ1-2	CASSVRGTYGYTF	TGTGCCAGCAGCGTGAGGGGCACCTATGGCTACACCTTC
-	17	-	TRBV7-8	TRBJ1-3	CASSLYRGLPSGNTIYF	TGTGCCAGCAGCTTGTACCGGGGGCTCCCCTCTGGAAACACCATATATTTT
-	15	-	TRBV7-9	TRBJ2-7	CASTPPTGVSYEQYF	TGTGCCAGCACCCCCCCCACGGGGGTCTCCTACGAGCAGTACTTC
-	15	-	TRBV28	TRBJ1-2	CASSLGLRGLNGYTF	TGTGCCAGCAGTTTAGGTCTGCGGGGTTTGAATGGCTACACCTTC
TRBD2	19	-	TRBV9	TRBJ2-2	CASSLGSSGRTWNTGELFF	TGTGCCAGCAGCCTTGGTTCTAGCGGGAGAACATGGAACACCGGGGAGCTGTTTTTT
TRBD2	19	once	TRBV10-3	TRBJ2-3	CAISDPGVGLAGFTDTQYF	TGTGCCATCAGTGACCCGGGTGTGGGACTAGCGGGATTCACAGATACGCAGTATTTT
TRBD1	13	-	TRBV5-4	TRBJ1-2	CASSAGQVYGYTF	TGTGCCAGCAGCGCCGGACAGGTCTATGGCTACACCTTC
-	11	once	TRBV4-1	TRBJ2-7	CASSHNKEQYF	TGCGCCAGCAGCCATAATAAGGAGCAGTACTTC
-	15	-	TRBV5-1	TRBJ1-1	CASSPWYPLNTEAFF	TGCGCCAGCAGCCCGTGGTATCCCCTTAACACTGAAGCTTTCTTT
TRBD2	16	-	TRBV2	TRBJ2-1	CASTGRGTTTYNEQFF	TGTGCCAGCACGGGGCGGGGGACTACAACCTACAATGAGCAGTTCTTC
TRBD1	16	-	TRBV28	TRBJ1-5	CASSLVRQGLWQPQHF	TGTGCCAGCAGTTTGGTGCGACAGGGTCTCTGGCAGCCCCAGCATTTT
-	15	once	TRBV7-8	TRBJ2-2	CASSFWQGSTGELFF	TGTGCCAGCAGCTTTTGGCAGGGGAGTACCGGGGAGCTGTTTTTT
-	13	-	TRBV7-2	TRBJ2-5	CASSPAPEVTQYF	TGTGCCAGCAGCCCTGCCCCAGAGGTGACCCAGTACTTC
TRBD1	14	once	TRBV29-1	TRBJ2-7	CSVEGYRGLSEQYF	TGCAGCGTTGAAGGTTACAGGGGGCTCTCCGAGCAGTACTTC
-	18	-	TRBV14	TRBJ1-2	CASSQDSTPDPPNYGYTF	TGTGCCAGCAGCCAAGATTCCACCCCCGACCCCCCCAACTATGGCTACACCTTC
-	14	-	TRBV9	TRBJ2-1	CASSGSGRYNEQFF	TGTGCCAGCAGCGGTAGCGGCCGCTACAATGAGCAGTTCTTC
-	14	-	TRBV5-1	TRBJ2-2	CASRMEGGTGELFF	TGCGCCAGCAGGATGGAAGGTGGTACCGGGGAGCTGTTTTTT
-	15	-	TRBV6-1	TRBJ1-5	CASSDAAGVNQPQHF	TGTGCCAGCAGTGATGCGGCAGGGGTGAATCAGCCCCAGCATTTT
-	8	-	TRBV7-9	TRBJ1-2	CASSLGPF	TGTGCCAGCAGCTTAGGACCCTTC
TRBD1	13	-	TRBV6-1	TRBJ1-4	CATWDRGHEKLFF	TGTGCCACCTGGGACAGGGGACATGAAAAACTGTTTTTT
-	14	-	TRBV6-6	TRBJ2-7	CASSWRDTTYEQYF	TGTGCCAGCAGTTGGCGGGACACTACCTACGAGCAGTACTTC
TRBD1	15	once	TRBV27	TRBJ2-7	CASSPNPGQFYEQYF	TGTGCCAGCAGTCCAAATCCGGGACAGTTCTACGAGCAGTACTTC
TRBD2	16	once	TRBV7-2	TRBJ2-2	CASSTWGLRNTGELFF	TGTGCCAGCAGCACTTGGGGACTACGGAACACCGGGGAGCTGTTTTTT
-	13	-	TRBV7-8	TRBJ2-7	CASSLGRIYEQYF	TGTGCCAGCAGCTTAGGACGGATCTACGAGCAGTACTTC